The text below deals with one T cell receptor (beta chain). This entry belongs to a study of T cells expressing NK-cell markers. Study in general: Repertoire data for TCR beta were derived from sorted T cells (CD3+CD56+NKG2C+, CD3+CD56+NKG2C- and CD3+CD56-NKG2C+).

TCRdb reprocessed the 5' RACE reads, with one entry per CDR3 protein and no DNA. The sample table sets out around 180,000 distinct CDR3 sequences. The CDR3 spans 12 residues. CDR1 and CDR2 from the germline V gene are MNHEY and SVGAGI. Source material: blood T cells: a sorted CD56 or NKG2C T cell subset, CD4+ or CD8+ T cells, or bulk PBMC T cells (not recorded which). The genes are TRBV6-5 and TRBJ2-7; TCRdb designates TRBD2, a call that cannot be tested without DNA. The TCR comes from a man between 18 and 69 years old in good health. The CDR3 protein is CASRGGGYEQYF.